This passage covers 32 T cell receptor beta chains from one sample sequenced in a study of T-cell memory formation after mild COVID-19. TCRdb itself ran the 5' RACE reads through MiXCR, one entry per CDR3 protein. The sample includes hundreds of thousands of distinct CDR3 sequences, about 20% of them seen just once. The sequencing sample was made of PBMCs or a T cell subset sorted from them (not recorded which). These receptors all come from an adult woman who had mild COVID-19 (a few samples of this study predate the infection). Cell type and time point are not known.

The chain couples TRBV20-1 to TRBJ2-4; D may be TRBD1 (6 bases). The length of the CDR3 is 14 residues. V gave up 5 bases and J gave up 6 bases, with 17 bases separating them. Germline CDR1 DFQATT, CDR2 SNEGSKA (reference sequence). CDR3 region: CSASRTDGTNIQYF. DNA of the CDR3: TGCAGTGCTTCCCGGACAGATGGGACAAACATTCAGTACTTC.

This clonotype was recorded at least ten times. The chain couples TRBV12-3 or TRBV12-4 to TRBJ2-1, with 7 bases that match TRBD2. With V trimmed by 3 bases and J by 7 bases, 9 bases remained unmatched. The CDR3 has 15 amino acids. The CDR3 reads CASSLGGSVQNEQFF. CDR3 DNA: TGTGCCAGCAGTTTGGGCGGGAGTGTACAGAATGAGCAGTTCTTC.

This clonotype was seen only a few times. CDR3 nucleotide sequence: TGCGCCAGCAGCCAGTTGGGACAGGGGGTCTATAATTCACCCCTCCACTTT. This encodes CASSQLGQGVYNSPLHF. The chain carries TRBV4-1 and TRBJ1-6, with TRBD1 matching 11 bases. The V and J ends lost 3 bases and 3 bases, in that order; junction bases with no gene match: 4. The V gene's germline CDR1 is MGHRA and CDR2 YSYEKL. CDR3 length equals 17 residues.

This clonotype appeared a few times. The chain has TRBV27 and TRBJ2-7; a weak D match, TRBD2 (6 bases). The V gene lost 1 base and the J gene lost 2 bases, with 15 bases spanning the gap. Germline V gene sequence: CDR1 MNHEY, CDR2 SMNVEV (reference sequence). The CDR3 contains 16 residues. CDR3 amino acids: CASSLYGGNTPYEQYF. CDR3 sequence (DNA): TGTGCCAGCAGTTTATACGGCGGGAACACCCCCTACGAGCAGTACTTC.

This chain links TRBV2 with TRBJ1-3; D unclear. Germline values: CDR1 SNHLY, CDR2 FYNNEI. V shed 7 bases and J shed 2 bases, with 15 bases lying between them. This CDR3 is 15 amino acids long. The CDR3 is CASNTLEVPGNTIYF. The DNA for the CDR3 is TGTGCCAGCAATACTCTGGAAGTCCCTGGAAACACCATATATTTT.

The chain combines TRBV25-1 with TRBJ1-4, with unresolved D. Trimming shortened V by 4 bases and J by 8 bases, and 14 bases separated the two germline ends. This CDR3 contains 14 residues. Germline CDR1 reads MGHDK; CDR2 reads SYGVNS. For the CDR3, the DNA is TGTGCCAGCAGTGTCGAGGAAAACGGGGAAAAACTGTTTTTT. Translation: CASSVEENGEKLFF.

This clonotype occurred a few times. The CDR3 region is CASSGGAGQLSYEQYF. CDR3 bases: TGTGCCAGCAGCGGCGGAGCTGGACAGTTATCCTACGAGCAGTACTTC. The genes are TRBV5-4 and TRBJ2-7, with a tentative D call TRBD1 (6 bases). The CDR3 runs to 16 residues. CDR1 is SGHNT, CDR2 YYREEE, per germline (reference sequence). V was cut by 4 bases and J by 1 base, with 18 bases left in between.

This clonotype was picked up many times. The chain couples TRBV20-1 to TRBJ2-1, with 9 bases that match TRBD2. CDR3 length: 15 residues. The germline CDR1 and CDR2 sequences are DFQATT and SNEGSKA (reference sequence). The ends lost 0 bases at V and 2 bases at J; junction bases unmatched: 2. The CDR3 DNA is TGCAGTGCTAGAGAGGCTAGCGGGACCTACAATGAGCAGTTCTTC. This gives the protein CSAREASGTYNEQFF.

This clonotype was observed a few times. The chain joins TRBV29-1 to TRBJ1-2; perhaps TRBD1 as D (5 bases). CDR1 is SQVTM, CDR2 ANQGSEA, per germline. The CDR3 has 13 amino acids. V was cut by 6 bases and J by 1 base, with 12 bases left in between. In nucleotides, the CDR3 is TGCAGCGTCTGGGACGGACTTAACTATGGCTACACCTTC. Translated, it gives CSVWDGLNYGYTF.

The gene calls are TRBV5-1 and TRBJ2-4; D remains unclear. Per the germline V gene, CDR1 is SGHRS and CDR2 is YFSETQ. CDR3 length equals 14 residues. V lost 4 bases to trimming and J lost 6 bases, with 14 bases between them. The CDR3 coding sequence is TGCGCCAGCAGCGTGATTACGGGTGGAAACATTCAGTACTTC. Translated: CASSVITGGNIQYF.

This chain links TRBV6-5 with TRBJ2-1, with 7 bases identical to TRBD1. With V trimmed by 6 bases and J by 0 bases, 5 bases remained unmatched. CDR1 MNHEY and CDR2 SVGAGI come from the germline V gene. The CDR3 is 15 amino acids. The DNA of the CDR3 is TGTGCCAGCAGGCCGGGACAGAGCTCCTACAATGAGCAGTTCTTC. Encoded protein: CASRPGQSSYNEQFF.

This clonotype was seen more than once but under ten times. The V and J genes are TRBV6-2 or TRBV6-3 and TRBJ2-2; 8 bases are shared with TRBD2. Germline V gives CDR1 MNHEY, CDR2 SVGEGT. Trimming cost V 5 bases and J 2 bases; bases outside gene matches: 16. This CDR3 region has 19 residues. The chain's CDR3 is CASSPPAGLGRGNTGELFF. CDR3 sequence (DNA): TGTGCCAGCAGTCCCCCTGCGGGACTAGGCAGGGGCAACACCGGGGAGCTGTTTTTT.

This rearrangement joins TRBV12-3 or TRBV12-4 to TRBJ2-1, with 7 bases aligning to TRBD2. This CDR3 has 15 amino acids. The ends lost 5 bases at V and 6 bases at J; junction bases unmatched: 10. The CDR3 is CASSISGNHVNEQFF. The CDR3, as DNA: TGTGCCAGCAGTATAAGCGGGAACCACGTCAATGAGCAGTTCTTC.

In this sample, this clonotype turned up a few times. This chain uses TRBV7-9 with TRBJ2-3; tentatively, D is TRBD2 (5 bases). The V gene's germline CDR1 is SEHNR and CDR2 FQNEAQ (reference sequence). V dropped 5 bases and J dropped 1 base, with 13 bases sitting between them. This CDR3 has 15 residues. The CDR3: CASSPWAGGTDTQYF. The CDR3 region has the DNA TGTGCCAGCAGCCCCTGGGCCGGGGGCACAGATACGCAGTATTTT.

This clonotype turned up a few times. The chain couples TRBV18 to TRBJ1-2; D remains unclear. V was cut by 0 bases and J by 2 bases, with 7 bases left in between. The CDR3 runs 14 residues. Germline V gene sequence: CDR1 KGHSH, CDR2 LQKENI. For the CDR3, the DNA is TGTGCCAGCTCACCACCGGAAGGGAACTATGGCTACACCTTC. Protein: CASSPPEGNYGYTF. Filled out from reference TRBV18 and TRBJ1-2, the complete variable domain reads NAGVMQNPRHLVRRRGQEARLRCSPMKGHSHVYWYRQLPEEGLKFMVYLQKENIIDESGMPKERFSAEFPKEGPSILRIQQVVRGDSAAYFCASSPPEGNYGYTFGSGTRLTVV.

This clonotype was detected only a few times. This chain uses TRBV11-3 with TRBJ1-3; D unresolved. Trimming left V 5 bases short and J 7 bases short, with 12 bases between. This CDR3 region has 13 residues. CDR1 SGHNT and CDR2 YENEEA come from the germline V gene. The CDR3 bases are TGTGCCAGCAGCCCACCTATAGGGAACACCATATATTTT. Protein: CASSPPIGNTIYF.

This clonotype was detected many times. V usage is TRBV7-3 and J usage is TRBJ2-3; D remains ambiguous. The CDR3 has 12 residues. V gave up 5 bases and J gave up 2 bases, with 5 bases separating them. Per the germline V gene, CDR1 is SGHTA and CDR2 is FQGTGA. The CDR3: CASSGTTDTQYF. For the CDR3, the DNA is TGTGCCAGCAGCGGAACCACAGATACGCAGTATTTT.

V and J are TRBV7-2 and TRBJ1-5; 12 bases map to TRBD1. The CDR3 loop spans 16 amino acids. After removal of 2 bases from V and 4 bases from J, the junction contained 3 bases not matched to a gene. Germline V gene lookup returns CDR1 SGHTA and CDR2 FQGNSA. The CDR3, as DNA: TGTGCCAGCAGCTTACCGGGACAGGGGGCGAATCAGCCCCAGCATTTT. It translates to CASSLPGQGANQPQHF.

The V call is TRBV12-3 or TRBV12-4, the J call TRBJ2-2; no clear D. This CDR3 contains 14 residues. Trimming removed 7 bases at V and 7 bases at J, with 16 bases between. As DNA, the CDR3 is TGTGCCAGCACTTCCGGACCTGGAATCGGGGAGCTGTTTTTT. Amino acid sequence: CASTSGPGIGELFF.

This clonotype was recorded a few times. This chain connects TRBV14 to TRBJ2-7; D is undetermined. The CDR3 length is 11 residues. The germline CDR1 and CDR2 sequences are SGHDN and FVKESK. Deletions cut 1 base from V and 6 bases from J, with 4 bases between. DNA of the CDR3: TGTGCCAGCAGCCAAGGTTTCGAGCAGTACTTC. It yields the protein CASSQGFEQYF.

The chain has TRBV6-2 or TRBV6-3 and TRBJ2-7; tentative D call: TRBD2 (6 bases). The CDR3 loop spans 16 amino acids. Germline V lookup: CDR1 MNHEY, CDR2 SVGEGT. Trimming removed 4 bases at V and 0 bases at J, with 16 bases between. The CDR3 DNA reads TGTGCCAGCAGTTTGAGCGGGCTGACGATCTCCTACGAGCAGTACTTC. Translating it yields CASSLSGLTISYEQYF.

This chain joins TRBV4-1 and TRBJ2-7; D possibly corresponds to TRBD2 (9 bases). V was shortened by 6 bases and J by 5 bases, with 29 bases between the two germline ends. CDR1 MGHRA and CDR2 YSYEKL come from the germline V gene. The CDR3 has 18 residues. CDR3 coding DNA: TGCGCCAGCAGTCAGGGGGCGGGAGGGGGGTCCCCCTTGGACGAGCAGTACTTC. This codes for CASSQGAGGGSPLDEQYF.

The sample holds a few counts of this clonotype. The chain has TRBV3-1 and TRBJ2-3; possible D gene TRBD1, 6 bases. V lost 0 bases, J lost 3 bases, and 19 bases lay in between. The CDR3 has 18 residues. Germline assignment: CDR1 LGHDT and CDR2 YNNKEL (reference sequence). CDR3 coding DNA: TGTGCCAGCAGCCAAGATCTCCTAGGGGGTATACGGACAGATACGCAGTATTTT. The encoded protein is CASSQDLLGGIRTDTQYF.

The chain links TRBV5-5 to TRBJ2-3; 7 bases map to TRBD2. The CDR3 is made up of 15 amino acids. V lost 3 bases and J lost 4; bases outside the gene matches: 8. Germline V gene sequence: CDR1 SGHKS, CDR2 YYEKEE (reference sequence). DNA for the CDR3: TGTGCCAGCAGCTCCGATCCGGGAGGTTCAGATACGCAGTATTTT. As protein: CASSSDPGGSDTQYF. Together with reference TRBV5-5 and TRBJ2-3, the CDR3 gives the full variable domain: DAGVTQSPTHLIKTRGQQVTLRCSPISGHKSVSWYQQVLGQGPQFIFQYYEKEERGRGNFPDRFSARQFPNYSSELNVNALLLGDSALYLCASSSDPGGSDTQYFGPGTRLTVL.

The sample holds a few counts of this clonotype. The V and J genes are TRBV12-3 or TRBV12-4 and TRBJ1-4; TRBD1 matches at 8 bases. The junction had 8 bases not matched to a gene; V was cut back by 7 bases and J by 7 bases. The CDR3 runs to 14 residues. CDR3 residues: CASNPTGVGEKLFF. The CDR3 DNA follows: TGTGCCAGCAATCCGACAGGGGTGGGTGAAAAACTGTTTTTT.

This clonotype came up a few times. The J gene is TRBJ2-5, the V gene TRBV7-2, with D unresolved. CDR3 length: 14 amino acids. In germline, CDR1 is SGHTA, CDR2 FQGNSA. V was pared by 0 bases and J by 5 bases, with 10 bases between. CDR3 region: CASSLAFTLETQYF. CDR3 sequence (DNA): TGTGCCAGCAGCTTAGCGTTTACGTTGGAGACCCAGTACTTC.

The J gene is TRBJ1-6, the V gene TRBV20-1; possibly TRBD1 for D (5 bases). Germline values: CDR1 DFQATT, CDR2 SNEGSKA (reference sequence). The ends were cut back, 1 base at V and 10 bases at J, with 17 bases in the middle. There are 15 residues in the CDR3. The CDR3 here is CSARGAAGWDSPLHF. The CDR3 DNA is TGCAGTGCTAGAGGGGCGGCAGGGTGGGACTCACCCCTCCACTTT.

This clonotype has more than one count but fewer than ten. Here the CDR3 reads CASSYSRGRELFF. The CDR3 DNA is TGTGCCAGCAGCTATAGTCGAGGCCGGGAGCTGTTTTTT. J is TRBJ2-2 and V is TRBV7-9; unclear D gene. Trimming took 4 bases from V and 9 from J, leaving 12 bases between them. The CDR3 totals 13 residues. In germline, CDR1 is SEHNR, CDR2 FQNEAQ (reference sequence). The variable domain in full, completed from reference TRBV7-9 and TRBJ2-2, reads DTGVSQNPRHKITKRGQNVTFRCDPISEHNRLYWYRQTLGQGPEFLTYFQNEAQLEKSRLLSDRFSAERPKGSFSTLEIQRTEQGDSAMYLCASSYSRGRELFFGEGSRLTVL.

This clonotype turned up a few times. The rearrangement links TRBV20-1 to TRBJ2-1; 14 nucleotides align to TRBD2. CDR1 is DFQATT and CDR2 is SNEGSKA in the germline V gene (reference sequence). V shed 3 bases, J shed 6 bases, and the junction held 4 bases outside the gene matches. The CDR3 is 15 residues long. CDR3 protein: CSARGLAGDFNEQFF. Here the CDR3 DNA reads TGCAGTGCTAGGGGACTAGCGGGAGACTTCAATGAGCAGTTCTTC.

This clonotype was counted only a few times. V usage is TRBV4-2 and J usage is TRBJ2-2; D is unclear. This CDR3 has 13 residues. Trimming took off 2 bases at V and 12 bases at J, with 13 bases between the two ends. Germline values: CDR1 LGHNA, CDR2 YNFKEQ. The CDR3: CASSQPSDSQLFF. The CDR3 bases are TGTGCCAGCAGCCAACCTTCCGACTCGCAGCTGTTTTTT.

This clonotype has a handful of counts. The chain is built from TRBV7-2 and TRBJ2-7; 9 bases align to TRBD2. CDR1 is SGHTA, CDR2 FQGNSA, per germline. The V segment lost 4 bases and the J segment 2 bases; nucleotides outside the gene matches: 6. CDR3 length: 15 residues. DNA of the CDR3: TGTGCCAGCAGCTCCCAGCGGGGGGCAGCCTACGAGCAGTACTTC. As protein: CASSSQRGAAYEQYF.

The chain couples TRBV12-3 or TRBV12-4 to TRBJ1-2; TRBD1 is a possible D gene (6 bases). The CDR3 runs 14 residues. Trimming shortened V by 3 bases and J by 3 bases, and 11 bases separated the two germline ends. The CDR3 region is CASSFRGGDYGYTF. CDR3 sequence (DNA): TGTGCCAGCAGTTTCAGGGGAGGGGACTATGGCTACACCTTC.